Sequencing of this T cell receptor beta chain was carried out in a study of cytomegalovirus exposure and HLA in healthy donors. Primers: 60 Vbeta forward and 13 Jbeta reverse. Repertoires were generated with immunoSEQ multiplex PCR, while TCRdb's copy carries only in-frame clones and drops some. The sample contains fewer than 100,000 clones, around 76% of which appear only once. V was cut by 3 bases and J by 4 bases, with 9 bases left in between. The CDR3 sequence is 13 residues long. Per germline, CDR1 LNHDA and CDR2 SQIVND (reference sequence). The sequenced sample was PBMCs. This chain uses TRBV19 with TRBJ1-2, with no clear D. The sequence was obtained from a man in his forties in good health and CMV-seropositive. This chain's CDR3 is CASSIASAYGYTF. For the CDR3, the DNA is TGTGCCAGTAGTATCGCCAGTGCCTATGGCTACACCTTC.